This is a list of T cell receptor beta chains from one sample in a study of blood T cell repertoires in COVID-19. Generated by immunoSEQ multiplex PCR, the TCRdb table keeps only in-frame clones and is missing some. The sample lists roughly 70,000 clones; 80% to 90% were seen once. Sequenced sample: peripheral blood. The receptors stem from a woman of 80 years or more with active or convalescent COVID-19. CDR3s include the opening cysteine and the closing phenylalanine or tryptophan. D genes are given only for firm matches. A clone size is listed for some rows: how often the clone was seen (once, few, many), or a class if it is expanded.

v_call	d_call	j_call	clone_size	cdr3_nt	cdr3_aa
TRBV3-1/TRBV3-2	TRBD1	TRBJ2-2	.	TGTGCCAGCAGCCAGAACACAGGGGGCACCGGGGAGCTGTTTTTT	CASSQNTGGTGELFF
TRBV11-2	.	TRBJ2-2	.	TGTGCCAGGAGGGCTGGAACCGGGGAGCTGTTTTTT	CARRAGTGELFF
TRBV19	.	TRBJ1-1	few	TGTGCCAGTTCCGTGAAAAGGGGCACTGAAGCTTTCTTT	CASSVKRGTEAFF
TRBV5-1	TRBD2	TRBJ2-1	.	TGCGCCAGCAGCTTAGCGGGAGGGGCCTACAATGAGCAGTTCTTC	CASSLAGGAYNEQFF
TRBV7-3	TRBD1	TRBJ1-2	.	TGTGCCAGCAGCTCGACAGGGGGTTTGAATGGCTACACCTTC	CASSSTGGLNGYTF
TRBV11-2	.	TRBJ1-2	.	TGTGCCAGCAGCTCGGGTGGCTGGGGCTACACCTTC	CASSSGGWGYTF
TRBV27	.	TRBJ1-5	.	TGTGCCAGCAGTTTATCGTCGTTCCCCAGTCAGCCCCAGCATTTT	CASSLSSFPSQPQHF
TRBV24-1	TRBD1	TRBJ1-5	.	TGTGCCACCAGTGATAGTCAGGGGGCTTTACCTCAGCCCCAGCATTTT	CATSDSQGALPQPQHF
TRBV5-1	.	TRBJ1-2	.	TGCGCCAGCAGCTTTGGCGGGGGTGAATATGGCTACACCTTC	CASSFGGGEYGYTF
TRBV11-2	TRBD1	TRBJ2-2	.	TGTGCCAGCAGCACTCGGACAGGGACCGGGGAGCTGTTTTTT	CASSTRTGTGELFF
TRBV7-3	.	TRBJ2-5	.	TGTGCCAGCAGCTTTGGGGGGGCCAGGGAGACCCAGTACTTC	CASSFGGARETQYF
TRBV11-2	.	TRBJ1-1	.	TGTGCCAGCAGCTTAGGGGGAGGGGTGAACACTGAAGCTTTCTTT	CASSLGGGVNTEAFF
TRBV5-8	TRBD1	TRBJ2-2	.	TGTGCCAGCAGCCGCGGACAGGGGAAAGGGACCGGGGAGCTGTTTTTT	CASSRGQGKGTGELFF
TRBV28	.	TRBJ1-4	.	TGTGCCAGCAGTTCCATTTACCGGGATGTTAATGAAAAACTGTTTTTT	CASSSIYRDVNEKLFF
TRBV11-3	.	TRBJ1-1	.	TGTGCCAGCAGCCCAGGAAAGGGGTCCACTGAAGCTTTCTTT	CASSPGKGSTEAFF
TRBV6-4	.	TRBJ2-3	once	TGTGCCAGCAGCCATGAGGGGGGCACAGATACGCAGTATTTT	CASSHEGGTDTQYF
TRBV5-4	TRBD2	TRBJ2-3	few	TGTGCCAGCAGCTTGGTTAGCGGGTTAGGCACAGATACGCAGTATTTT	CASSLVSGLGTDTQYF
TRBV6-2/TRBV6-3	.	TRBJ2-4	.	TGTGCCAGCAGTTATTCCTCGTCGGGGTCCAAAAACATTCAGTACTTC	CASSYSSSGSKNIQYF
TRBV7-2	.	TRBJ1-3	.	TGTGCCAGCAGCCTAGGGTGGGGGCTAAACACCATATATTTT	CASSLGWGLNTIYF
TRBV5-1	.	TRBJ1-1	.	TGCGCCAGCAGCTTGCAGGGCATGAACACTGAAGCTTTCTTT	CASSLQGMNTEAFF
TRBV28	TRBD2	TRBJ2-7	few	TGTGCCAGCACCGCCCGGACTAGCGGCGAGCAGTACTTC	CASTARTSGEQYF
TRBV12-5	TRBD2	TRBJ2-1	.	TGTGCTAGTGGTTTGACTAGGACTAGCGGGAACCACAATGAGCAGTTCTTC	CASGLTRTSGNHNEQFF
TRBV10-3	TRBD1	TRBJ1-1	.	TGTGCCATCAGCGACCCCGGGACAGAACACACTGAAGCTTTCTTT	CAISDPGTEHTEAFF
TRBV19	.	TRBJ1-6	.	TGTGCCAGTAGTACAGGGTCTTTGTCACCCCTCCACTTT	CASSTGSLSPLHF
TRBV6-6	.	TRBJ2-5	.	TGTGCCAGCAGCCCTAAAGAGACCCAGTACTTC	CASSPKETQYF